The next 25 T cell receptor beta chains were all read from a single sample in a study of T cell repertoires in cytomegalovirus infection. Their cognate antigens are unknown. TCRdb recomputed calls from the reads with MiXCR, one row per CDR3 protein. The sample has approximately 470,000 distinct CDR3 sequences, roughly 46% seen once. The material sequenced was cultured PBMCs, taken from culture after CMV antigen stimulation. These receptors all come from a human donor in good health (CMV status not recorded). Some clones in this sample may be carry-over from other donors' samples.

This clonotype was recorded a few times. CDR3 in amino acids: CASKPRDRESVNEKLFF. The CDR3 DNA sequence: TGTGCCAGCAAACCCCGGGACAGGGAATCCGTTAATGAAAAACTGTTTTTT. V is TRBV7-8 and J is TRBJ1-4, with 9 positions matching TRBD1. The length of the CDR3 is 17 residues. The J segment lost 4 bases and the V segment lost 7 bases, leaving 13 bases of the junction unmatched. Looked up from germline, CDR1 is SGHVS and CDR2 is FQNEAQ.

This clonotype was detected a few times. This rearrangement joins TRBV7-8 to TRBJ1-6; D gene unclear. Trimming took off 3 bases at V and 14 bases at J, with 11 bases between the two ends. Per germline, CDR1 SGHVS and CDR2 FQNEAQ. This CDR3 region has 12 residues. The CDR3 DNA sequence: TGTGCCAGCAGCTTCGGCCTCGAGGCCCTCCACTTT. Encoded protein: CASSFGLEALHF.

The chain combines TRBV6-1 with TRBJ2-2; D is ambiguous. V shed 7 bases and J shed 0 bases, with 24 bases lying between them. There are 19 residues in the CDR3. In germline, CDR1 is MNHNS, CDR2 SASEGT. The CDR3 spells CASTESFIWLTANTGELFF. Written as DNA, the CDR3 is TGTGCCAGCACCGAGTCTTTTATCTGGCTAACCGCGAACACCGGGGAGCTGTTTTTT.

The chain has TRBV11-2 and TRBJ2-5; D may be TRBD2 (6 bases). This CDR3 has 15 amino acids. CDR1 is SGHAT, CDR2 FQNNGV, per germline. V gave up 5 bases and J gave up 5 bases, with 18 bases separating them. The CDR3 DNA reads as TGTGCCAGCAGCCCCAGCGGGTTAAACGGGGAGACCCAGTACTTC. Amino acids: CASSPSGLNGETQYF.

This clonotype was recorded many times. The chain combines TRBV7-8 with TRBJ2-7; 7 bases agree with TRBD2. After removal of 2 bases from V and 5 bases from J, the junction contained 9 bases not matched to a gene. The CDR3 is 15 residues long. CDR1 SGHVS and CDR2 FQNEAQ come from the germline V gene. CDR3 loop: CASSLRRLADDEQYF. CDR3 DNA sequence: TGTGCCAGCAGCTTACGGCGGCTAGCGGACGACGAGCAGTACTTC.

The V gene is TRBV29-1, the J gene TRBJ2-4; perhaps TRBD1 as D (5 bases). Looked up from germline, CDR1 is SQVTM and CDR2 is ANQGSEA. Trimming pared 1 base from V and 3 bases from J, leaving 19 bases between. The CDR3 is 17 amino acids. CDR3 bases: TGCAGCGTTGAAGCTCAGGGCATAGGTCTGAACAAAAACATTCAGTACTTC. Its protein is CSVEAQGIGLNKNIQYF.

This sequence joins TRBV12-3 or TRBV12-4 and TRBJ1-2; the match to TRBD1 covers 9 bases. V was clipped by 1 base and J by 7 bases; unmatched bases: 7. The CDR3 loop spans 15 amino acids. CDR3 region: CASSLEGQGGLGYTF. In DNA, the CDR3 is TGTGCCAGCAGTTTAGAGGGACAGGGAGGGCTTGGCTACACCTTC.

V usage is TRBV15 and J usage is TRBJ1-2, with a possible D match to TRBD1 (6 bases). Deletions cut 1 base from V and 1 base from J, with 13 bases between. This CDR3 contains 16 residues. Germline CDR1 LNHNV, CDR2 YYDKDF (reference sequence). The CDR3 DNA reads as TGTGCCACCAGCAGAGGAGCGGGACATATTAACTATGGCTACACCTTC. It specifies CATSRGAGHINYGYTF.

The genes are TRBV20-1 and TRBJ2-2; TRBD1 aligns across 9 bases. The germline gives CDR1 DFQATT, CDR2 SNEGSKA (reference sequence). J was trimmed by 6 bases and V by 6 bases; bases with no gene match: 11. This CDR3 is built from 15 residues. CDR3 in DNA: TGCAGTGCCTCGACCGGGACAGGGTTGGCCGGGGAGCTGTTTTTT. This gives the protein CSASTGTGLAGELFF.

The rearrangement joins TRBV20-1 to TRBJ2-5, with 7 bases matching TRBD2. V shed 7 bases, J shed 5 bases, and the junction held 7 bases outside the gene matches. Looked up from germline, CDR1 is DFQATT and CDR2 is SNEGSKA (reference sequence). The CDR3 spans 12 residues. The CDR3 spells CSGTGGRETQYF. The CDR3 nucleotides are TGCAGTGGAACGGGGGGAAGGGAGACCCAGTACTTC.

This clonotype was counted between two and nine times. The chain combines TRBV5-1 with TRBJ1-2; D is ambiguous. Germline V gene sequence: CDR1 SGHRS, CDR2 YFSETQ. The CDR3 totals 17 residues. Trimming pared 0 bases from V and 6 bases from J, leaving 21 bases between. CDR3 DNA: TGCGCCAGCAGCTTGGAGGCCGCCGGGATGCCAGGCGATGGCTACACCTTC. This encodes CASSLEAAGMPGDGYTF.

There are many counts of this clonotype. This chain connects TRBV7-2 to TRBJ1-2, with 7 bases matching TRBD1. Trimming cost V 4 bases and J 4 bases; bases outside gene matches: 6. CDR1 is SGHTA and CDR2 is FQGNSA in the germline V gene. There are 14 residues in the CDR3. This CDR3 is CASSWRGGSYGYTF. The CDR3 nucleotides read TGTGCCAGCAGCTGGAGAGGGGGCTCCTATGGCTACACCTTC.

The CDR3 here is CASSLQRGGRETQYF. CDR3 sequence (DNA): TGTGCCAGCAGCTTACAGCGGGGGGGCCGAGAGACCCAGTACTTC. The chain uses TRBV7-2 and TRBJ2-5, with 10 bases identical to TRBD2. The germline gives CDR1 SGHTA, CDR2 FQGNSA. Unmatched junction bases numbered 4, after V lost 2 bases and J lost 4 bases. The CDR3 sequence is 15 residues long.

The gene calls are TRBV6-1 and TRBJ2-7, with D hard to call. This CDR3 comprises 13 residues. V gave up 4 bases and J gave up 2 bases, with 9 bases separating them. Germline CDR1 is MNHNS and CDR2 is SASEGT. The CDR3 bases are TGTGCCAGCAGTGGGCTTAGAGCCTACGAGCAGTACTTC. Encoded protein: CASSGLRAYEQYF.

The genes are TRBV12-3 or TRBV12-4 and TRBJ2-7, with a tentative D call TRBD1 (5 bases). Trimming removed 2 bases from V and 9 bases from J, with 20 bases in between. The CDR3 extends over 15 amino acids. The CDR3 region has the DNA TGTGCCAGCAGTTTAAGTCCAGGTGGGGCGTTGAGGCAGTACTTC. This codes for CASSLSPGGALRQYF.

The chain joins TRBV6-1 to TRBJ1-6, with D hard to call. Germline-derived CDR1 and CDR2 are MNHNS and SASEGT. V lost 1 base to trimming and J lost 7 bases, with 5 bases between them. This CDR3 has 13 residues. The CDR3 nucleotides read TGTGCCAGCAGTGAAGATAGGAATTCACCCCTCCACTTT. Residues: CASSEDRNSPLHF.

This clonotype has at least ten counts. The genes are TRBV7-2 and TRBJ1-3; possible D gene TRBD1, 5 bases. The CDR3 sequence is 15 residues long. Trimming removed 5 bases at V and 4 bases at J, with 15 bases between. From germline, CDR1 is SGHTA and CDR2 FQGNSA. The CDR3 nucleotides are TGTGCCAGCAGCCAAGGGGCAGCGGGAGGAAACACCATATATTTT. Translating it yields CASSQGAAGGNTIYF.

CDR3 region: CASSSHMGQGMYEQYF. The CDR3 DNA follows: TGTGCCAGCAGCTCTCACATGGGACAGGGGATGTACGAGCAGTACTTC. The rearrangement links TRBV7-6 to TRBJ2-7; 10 bases fit TRBD1. Germline CDR1 SGHVS, CDR2 FNYEAQ. V lost 4 bases to trimming and J lost 4 bases; unmatched junction nucleotides: 10. This CDR3 has 16 residues.

This clonotype was seen more than once but under ten times. The rearrangement links TRBV7-2 to TRBJ2-3; D gene uncertain. The germline V gene encodes CDR1 SGHTA and CDR2 FQGNSA. Trimming left V 11 bases short and J 2 bases short, with 8 bases between. The CDR3 contains 11 residues. The CDR3 nucleotides are TGTGCCGTCGGCTACACAGATACGCAGTATTTT. Translating it yields CAVGYTDTQYF.

The table lists this clonotype with a few counts. V is TRBV12-3 or TRBV12-4 and J is TRBJ1-1; D unresolved. V shed 4 bases and J shed 11 bases, with 14 bases lying between them. The CDR3 is 12 amino acids. The CDR3 nucleotides read TGTGCCAGCAGTTCTACGGCCCGAGGTGCTTTCTTT. Its protein product is CASSSTARGAFF.

The V and J genes are TRBV10-3 and TRBJ2-1, with 12 nucleotides matching TRBD2. The CDR3 contains 13 residues. The ends lost 8 bases at V and 7 bases at J; junction bases unmatched: 3. Germline loops: CDR1 ENHRY, CDR2 SYGVKD. The CDR3 loop reads CAIGLAGNNEQFF. In DNA form, the CDR3 reads TGTGCCATCGGACTAGCGGGAAATAATGAGCAGTTCTTC.

The chain links TRBV28 to TRBJ2-3; a weak D match, TRBD2 (5 bases). The CDR3 loop spans 17 amino acids. The germline gives CDR1 MDHEN, CDR2 SYDVKM. V was clipped by 4 bases and J by 0 bases, with 17 bases between them. The CDR3 is CASSSPRGADSTDTQYF. The CDR3 DNA reads TGTGCCAGCAGTTCCCCCCGCGGAGCGGATAGCACAGATACGCAGTATTTT.

This clonotype was recorded only once. The chain links TRBV20-1 to TRBJ1-2; D gene uncertain. Trimming took 1 base from V and 8 from J, leaving 8 bases between them. Germline CDR1 DFQATT, CDR2 SNEGSKA (reference sequence). The CDR3 spans 11 residues. CDR3 protein: CSARGRRGYTF. The DNA for the CDR3 is TGCAGTGCTAGAGGAAGACGGGGCTACACCTTC.

The chain combines TRBV7-6 with TRBJ2-1, with D perhaps matching TRBD1 or TRBD2 (5 bases each). Germline lookup yields CDR1 SGHVS and CDR2 FNYEAQ. V was shortened by 1 base and J by 3 bases, with 13 bases between the two germline ends. The CDR3 length is 16 residues. CDR3 sequence (DNA): TGTGCCAGCAGCTTAGGTCTCAGTGGGGGCTACAATGAGCAGTTCTTC. Amino acid sequence: CASSLGLSGGYNEQFF.

The genes are TRBV20-1 and TRBJ2-2, with 8 bases lining up with TRBD2. CDR1 and CDR2 from the germline V gene are DFQATT and SNEGSKA (reference sequence). The CDR3 has 15 amino acids. V trimming: 3 bases; J trimming: 5 bases; junction bases outside the gene matches: 8. CDR3 in amino acids: CSARGPREGTGELFF. The CDR3 DNA follows: TGCAGTGCTAGGGGCCCCCGGGAGGGTACCGGGGAGCTGTTTTTT.